This entry lists 22 T cell receptor beta chains sequenced from one sample in a study of cytomegalovirus exposure and HLA in healthy donors. In the PCR, 60 Vbeta and 13 Jbeta primers were used. Generated by immunoSEQ multiplex PCR, the TCRdb table keeps only in-frame clones and is missing some. The data contain about 120,000 clones, over 65% of them singletons. Sequenced input: PBMCs. Every receptor here comes from a woman aged 40 to 50 in good health and CMV-seropositive.

CDR3 protein: CASSGRNTGSNQPQHF. For the CDR3, the DNA is TGTGCCAGCAGTGGGCGGAATACAGGGAGCAATCAGCCCCAGCATTTT. The rearrangement uses TRBV6-1 and TRBJ1-5; possibly TRBD1 for D (6 bases). Per the germline V gene, CDR1 is MNHNS and CDR2 is SASEGT. This CDR3 is 16 amino acids long. The V gene lost 4 bases and the J gene lost 1 base, with 14 bases spanning the gap.

The gene calls are TRBV6-1 and TRBJ2-4; the D is unclear. The CDR3 sequence is 10 residues long. Germline CDR1 and CDR2: MNHNS and SASEGT. Trimming removed 5 bases at V and 9 bases at J, with 5 bases between. The CDR3 nucleotides read TGTGCCAGCAGTCTCGGCATTCAGTACTTC. This encodes CASSLGIQYF.

The chain recombines TRBV19 with TRBJ1-2, with 7 positions matching TRBD1. The V and J ends lost 7 bases and 2 bases, in that order; junction bases with no gene match: 10. The CDR3 has 15 amino acids. Germline V gene lookup returns CDR1 LNHDA and CDR2 SQIVND (reference sequence). CDR3: CASTPRQGANYGYTF. In DNA form, the CDR3 reads TGTGCCAGTACGCCGCGACAGGGCGCGAACTATGGCTACACCTTC. Looking up the rest from reference TRBV19 and TRBJ1-2 gives the full variable domain: DGGITQSPKYLFRKEGQNVTLSCEQNLNHDAMYWYRQDPGQGLRLIYYSQIVNDFQKGDIAEGYSVSREKKESFPLTVTSAQKNPTAFYLCASTPRQGANYGYTFGSGTRLTVV.

The chain has TRBV5-1 and TRBJ1-1, with D perhaps TRBD1 (5 bases). The germline gives CDR1 SGHRS, CDR2 YFSETQ. The CDR3 sequence is 13 residues long. Trimming stripped 9 bases from V and 5 bases from J, with 17 bases between. As DNA, the CDR3 is TGCGCCACCAACGAGCAGGGAGGGACTGAAGCTTTCTTT. It yields the protein CATNEQGGTEAFF.

The chain links TRBV7-3 to TRBJ2-1; D might be TRBD2 (7 bases). Germline values: CDR1 SGHTA, CDR2 FQGTGA. The CDR3 extends over 15 amino acids. Trimming removed 2 bases at V and 1 base at J, with 9 bases between. The CDR3 DNA reads TGTGCCAGCAGCTTAGGGGGGGCGTCCTACAATGAGCAGTTCTTC. Its translation is CASSLGGASYNEQFF.

This clone came up a few times. The rearrangement joins TRBV6-1 to TRBJ2-2, with 12 positions matching TRBD1. Germline V gene sequence: CDR1 MNHNS, CDR2 SASEGT. With V trimmed by 8 bases and J by 6 bases, 7 bases remained unmatched. The CDR3 length is 15 residues. The CDR3 DNA is TGTGCCAGCGTCGGGACAGGGGGCTTTTCCGGGGAGCTGTTTTTT. The encoded protein is CASVGTGGFSGELFF.

The chain recombines TRBV10-1 with TRBJ2-3; no firm D call. The CDR3 is 15 residues long. CDR1 and CDR2 (germline): WNHNN, SYGVQD (reference sequence). Between the trimmed V and J ends, which lost 0 bases and 3 bases, there was a span of 10 bases. The CDR3 sequence: CASSESSLGTDTQYF. CDR3 DNA: TGCGCCAGCAGTGAGTCCTCCCTAGGTACAGATACGCAGTATTTT.

The rearrangement joins TRBV27 to TRBJ2-3; D unresolved. V lost 3 bases, J lost 2 bases, and 9 bases lay in between. This CDR3 contains 14 residues. Germline V gives CDR1 MNHEY, CDR2 SMNVEV (reference sequence). CDR3 DNA sequence: TGTGCCAGCAGTTTGTACGGAGACACAGATACGCAGTATTTT. This encodes CASSLYGDTDTQYF.

The V and J genes are TRBV18 and TRBJ2-5, with 9 bases aligning to TRBD1. Trimming cost V 1 base and J 3 bases; bases outside gene matches: 6. Germline V CDR1 and CDR2: KGHSH, LQKENI. This CDR3 region has 16 residues. CDR3 sequence: CASSPLPGQGKETQYF. CDR3 sequence (DNA): TGTGCCAGCTCACCACTTCCGGGACAGGGAAAAGAGACCCAGTACTTC.

The chain couples TRBV7-9 to TRBJ2-7; D not certain. Germline V gene sequence: CDR1 SEHNR, CDR2 FQNEAQ (reference sequence). This CDR3 has 14 residues. The V gene lost 4 bases and the J gene lost 0 bases, with 10 bases spanning the gap. CDR3 nucleotide sequence: TGTGCCAGCAGCTCTGGGCCCAGCTCCTACGAGCAGTACTTC. This sequence encodes CASSSGPSSYEQYF.

This chain connects TRBV18 to TRBJ2-1; 10 bases line up with TRBD2. With 3 bases clipped from V and 0 bases from J, the junction kept 5 bases outside the gene matches. Looked up from germline, CDR1 is KGHSH and CDR2 is LQKENI. The CDR3 loop spans 17 amino acids. In DNA, the CDR3 is TGTGCCAGCTCACCCCTTAGCGGGGGGAGCTCCTACAATGAGCAGTTCTTC. It codes for CASSPLSGGSSYNEQFF.

The V and J genes are TRBV29-1 and TRBJ2-3; 7 bases are shared with TRBD1. V shed 4 bases and J 0 bases; nucleotides not matched to a gene: 4. The CDR3 totals 14 residues. Germline CDR1 is SQVTM and CDR2 is ANQGSEA. The CDR3 region is CSVGQGVSTDTQYF. In DNA form, the CDR3 reads TGCAGCGTTGGGCAGGGGGTTAGCACAGATACGCAGTATTTT.

This clone was seen ten or more times. The chain is built from TRBV28 and TRBJ1-1; 9 positions match TRBD1. The germline V gene has CDR1 MDHEN and CDR2 SYDVKM. The CDR3 sequence is 13 residues long. V lost 6 bases, J lost 11 bases, and 10 bases stayed unmatched. The CDR3 spells CASRGQGESRAFF. The CDR3 nucleotides read TGTGCCAGCAGGGGACAGGGCGAGAGTCGGGCTTTCTTT.

The V and J genes are TRBV5-6 and TRBJ1-1; 7 bases match TRBD1. The CDR3 length is 18 residues. After removal of 5 bases from V and 3 bases from J, the junction contained 19 bases not matched to a gene. CDR1 SGHDT and CDR2 YYEEEE come from the germline V gene. This chain's CDR3 is CASRRAVILTGTDTEAFF. DNA of the CDR3: TGTGCCAGCAGACGAGCCGTGATCCTGACAGGGACTGACACTGAAGCTTTCTTT.

The V call is TRBV11-2, the J call TRBJ2-3, with 7 bases identical to TRBD2. J lost 5 bases, V lost 5 bases, and 1 base had no gene match. This CDR3 is built from 12 residues. Germline CDR1 is SGHAT and CDR2 is FQNNGV. CDR3 region: CASSPGGDTQYF. The CDR3 DNA sequence: TGTGCCAGCAGCCCGGGGGGAGATACGCAGTATTTT.

This chain connects TRBV19 to TRBJ2-1; a weak D match, TRBD2 (6 bases). The CDR3 runs 13 residues. Trimming took off 5 bases at V and 9 bases at J, with 14 bases between the two ends. Germline V CDR1 and CDR2: LNHDA, SQIVND (reference sequence). The CDR3 DNA follows: TGTGCCAGTAGTTCGAAGGGGCGGGGTGAGCAGTTCTTC. As protein: CASSSKGRGEQFF.

The rearrangement uses TRBV13 and TRBJ1-1; D is perhaps TRBD1 (5 bases). This CDR3 has 14 amino acids. From germline, CDR1 is PRHDT and CDR2 FYEKMQ (reference sequence). The V end lost 1 base, the J end lost 1 base, and 7 bases lay between the germline ends. In DNA, the CDR3 is TGTGCCAGCAGCTTAGACAGGAGGAACACTGAAGCTTTCTTT. Translated: CASSLDRRNTEAFF.

A few counts support this clone. The V and J genes are TRBV29-1 and TRBJ1-2; D is ambiguous. The CDR3 contains 11 residues. CDR1 is SQVTM, CDR2 ANQGSEA, per germline. Trimming took off 7 bases at V and 5 bases at J, with 11 bases between the two ends. The CDR3 DNA follows: TGCAGCGGGAACACAGAGTATGGCTACACCTTC. Its protein is CSGNTEYGYTF.

The CDR3 protein is CASSYRGQNTEAFF. The CDR3 DNA sequence: TGTGCCAGCAGTTACAGGGGGCAGAACACTGAAGCTTTCTTT. V and J are TRBV27 and TRBJ1-1, with 9 positions matching TRBD1. This CDR3 is built from 14 residues. V was clipped by 4 bases and J by 1 base; unmatched bases: 1. The germline V gene has CDR1 MNHEY and CDR2 SMNVEV (reference sequence).

This clone was counted once. This chain uses TRBV6-5 with TRBJ1-3; D unresolved. This CDR3 spans 12 amino acids. V lost 6 bases, J lost 4 bases, and 7 bases lay in between. Per germline, CDR1 MNHEY and CDR2 SVGAGI. The DNA of the CDR3 is TGTGCCAGCAGCACGGGAGGAAACACCATATATTTT. It codes for CASSTGGNTIYF.

V is TRBV7-6 and J is TRBJ1-4; TRBD1 agrees at 7 bases. Germline V gene sequence: CDR1 SGHVS, CDR2 FNYEAQ. The CDR3 spans 14 residues. V lost 5 bases, J lost 10 bases, and 10 bases stayed unmatched. CDR3 sequence reads: CASSKTGTEGKLFF. Written as DNA, the CDR3 is TGTGCCAGCAGCAAGACAGGGACGGAGGGAAAACTGTTTTTT. Full variable domain (rest looked up from reference TRBV7-6 and TRBJ1-4): GAGVSQSPRYKVTKRGQDVALRCDPISGHVSLYWYRQALGQGPEFLTYFNYEAQQDKSGLPNDRFSAERPEGSISTLTIQRTEQRDSAMYRCASSKTGTEGKLFFGSGTQLSVL.

The sample holds a few counts of this clone. The CDR3 spells CASSKGLAGAPSHEQYF. DNA for the CDR3: TGTGCCAGTAGTAAGGGACTAGCGGGTGCTCCTTCCCACGAGCAGTACTTC. The chain is built from TRBV19 and TRBJ2-7; TRBD2 matches at 12 bases. The germline CDR1 and CDR2 sequences are LNHDA and SQIVND (reference sequence). The trim removed 4 bases at V and 5 bases at J, leaving 12 bases unmatched. This CDR3 has 17 amino acids.